The next 27 T cell receptor beta chains were all read from a single sample in a study of T cell responses to AZD1222 COVID-19 vaccine (dated by TCRdb to 2020 to 2023). What this sample's time point label stands for: baseline before first vaccination. Libraries were built with the immunoSEQ multiplex PCR assay. TCRdb limited this immuneACCESS table to in-frame rearrangements with V and J called. A share of clones is missing; checked studies link under half to unresolved V genes, and the rest is unexplained. The sample has 75,000 to 95,000 clones on record, roughly 90% of them singletons. The top ten clones comprise 3.5% to 5% of the sample. The sample consisted of peripheral blood, taken on day 0 of AZD1222 vaccination. All receptors come from an adult in good health.

The chain carries TRBV2 and TRBJ2-1; D may be TRBD2 (7 bases). The CDR3 is 19 amino acids. Trimming removed 8 bases from V and 3 bases from J, with 29 bases in between. Germline V gene lookup returns CDR1 SNHLY and CDR2 FYNNEI. CDR3 nucleotides: TGTGCCAGCTACGCAGCTTCGGGACATAGGCTAGCGGACTACAATGAGCAGTTCTTC. Protein sequence: CASYAASGHRLADYNEQFF.

V and J are TRBV29-1 and TRBJ2-7, with 8 positions matching TRBD1. With 7 bases clipped from V and 4 bases from J, the junction kept 9 bases outside the gene matches. The CDR3 runs 13 residues. Germline V CDR1 and CDR2: SQVTM, ANQGSEA. This CDR3 is CSARDRFNYEQYF. DNA for the CDR3: TGCAGCGCCAGGGACAGGTTTAATTACGAGCAGTACTTC.

The sample holds one count of this clone. The sample holds other DNA sequences that translate to the same CDR3. The gene calls are TRBV7-3 and TRBJ1-1, with a tentative D call TRBD1 (6 bases). The CDR3 contains 13 residues. V dropped 3 bases and J dropped 4 bases, with 9 bases sitting between them. The germline V gene has CDR1 SGHTA and CDR2 FQGTGA. The CDR3 DNA sequence: TGTGCCAGCAGCTTGTCAGGGGCCACTGAAGCTTTCTTT. Protein product: CASSLSGATEAFF.

The chain uses TRBV19 and TRBJ1-2; a possible D gene is TRBD1 (5 bases). The CDR3 length is 12 residues. Germline assignment: CDR1 LNHDA and CDR2 SQIVND (reference sequence). V dropped 4 bases and J dropped 6 bases, with 9 bases sitting between them. This CDR3 is CASSKGTHGYTF. The CDR3 nucleotides read TGTGCCAGTAGTAAGGGGACCCATGGCTACACCTTC.

The chain couples TRBV24-1 to TRBJ1-2, with D possibly TRBD1 on 6 matching bases. Looked up from germline, CDR1 is KGHDR and CDR2 is SFDVKD. V was clipped by 3 bases and J by 5 bases, with 18 bases between them. The CDR3 covers 16 residues. CDR3 bases: TGTGCCACCAGTGATGTGGGAGGACAGAATCCTTATGGCTACACCTTC. This gives the protein CATSDVGGQNPYGYTF.

The V and J genes are TRBV5-8 and TRBJ1-6; D is unresolved. V was pared by 0 bases and J by 6 bases, with 7 bases between. Germline loops: CDR1 SGHTS, CDR2 YDEGEE. This CDR3 has 14 amino acids. The CDR3, as DNA: TGTGCCAGCAGCTTGGGGACCCCTAATTCACCCCTCCACTTT. Translation gives CASSLGTPNSPLHF.

A single count supports this clone. V is TRBV18 and J is TRBJ2-2; the match to TRBD1 covers 12 bases. Trimming cost V 0 bases and J 0 bases; bases outside gene matches: 2. The CDR3 is made up of 18 amino acids. CDR1 and CDR2 from the germline V gene are KGHSH and LQKENI. The CDR3 DNA reads TGTGCCAGCTCACCACCTGGGACAGGGGGCGCGAACACCGGGGAGCTGTTTTTT. It specifies CASSPPGTGGANTGELFF.

The rearrangement joins TRBV5-1 to TRBJ1-2; TRBD1 matches at 8 bases. Germline V gene sequence: CDR1 SGHRS, CDR2 YFSETQ. CDR3 size: 15 residues. Trimming took 4 bases from V and 8 from J; bases not matched to a gene: 13. The CDR3 sequence: CASSIEGQGIGGYTF. The CDR3 DNA is TGCGCCAGCAGCATCGAAGGACAGGGAATCGGGGGCTACACCTTC.

This chain uses TRBV7-2 with TRBJ1-5; D possibly corresponds to TRBD1 (6 bases). CDR3 length: 16 amino acids. Germline V CDR1 and CDR2: SGHTA, FQGNSA. Deletions cut 2 bases from V and 10 bases from J, with 21 bases between. The CDR3 DNA is TGTGCCAGCAGCTTATGGGGGCAGGCGGCAATCAATCCCCAGCATTTT. Encoded protein: CASSLWGQAAINPQHF.

V gene TRBV5-4 combines with J gene TRBJ2-5, with 12 bases identical to TRBD2. The junction had 2 bases not matched to a gene; V was cut back by 4 bases and J by 1 base. CDR1 and CDR2 from the germline V gene are SGHNT and YYREEE (reference sequence). The CDR3 has 15 residues. The CDR3 DNA follows: TGTGCCAGCAGCCAGACTAGCGGGAGCCAAGAGACCCAGTACTTC. It translates to CASSQTSGSQETQYF.

This rearrangement joins TRBV9 to TRBJ2-3; the D is unclear. The V gene lost 0 bases and the J gene lost 6 bases, with 5 bases spanning the gap. The germline V gene encodes CDR1 SGDLS and CDR2 YYNGEE. There are 12 residues in the CDR3. CDR3 nucleotide sequence: TGTGCCAGCAGCGTAGGGGCGGATACGCAGTATTTT. This gives the protein CASSVGADTQYF.

V usage is TRBV6-5 and J usage is TRBJ1-2, with a weak D call TRBD1 (6 bases). The CDR3 sequence is 12 residues long. Trimming stripped 9 bases from V and 1 base from J, with 9 bases between. The V gene's germline CDR1 is MNHEY and CDR2 SVGAGI. The CDR3 protein is CASKDSNYGYTF. The CDR3 DNA is TGTGCCAGTAAGGACAGTAACTATGGCTACACCTTC.

The chain uses TRBV6-5 and TRBJ1-5, with D unclear. In germline, CDR1 is MNHEY, CDR2 SVGAGI. Trimming stripped 0 bases from V and 9 bases from J, with 9 bases between. The CDR3 runs to 13 residues. The CDR3 DNA reads as TGTGCCAGCAGTTACTCCGAAACCTGGCCCCAGCATTTT. Residues: CASSYSETWPQHF.

The V gene is TRBV7-8, the J gene TRBJ1-6; possibly TRBD1 for D (6 bases). The V end lost 5 bases, the J end lost 9 bases, and 17 bases lay between the germline ends. The CDR3 runs to 15 residues. Germline CDR1 SGHVS, CDR2 FQNEAQ. The CDR3 DNA reads TGTGCCAGCAGCCACCGACAGGTTTTCGCTTCACCCCTCCACTTT. This encodes CASSHRQVFASPLHF.

The chain uses TRBV6-2 or TRBV6-3 and TRBJ2-5, with no clear D. The V gene lost 5 bases and the J gene lost 5 bases, with 6 bases spanning the gap. The CDR3 runs to 11 residues. Germline lookup yields CDR1 MNHEY and CDR2 SVGEGT. CDR3: CASSQGETQYF. The CDR3 coding sequence is TGTGCCAGCAGTCAAGGCGAGACCCAGTACTTC.

J is TRBJ2-2 and V is TRBV30; D gene ambiguous. Deletions cut 0 bases from V and 6 bases from J, with 14 bases between. The CDR3 is 15 residues long. Germline assignment: CDR1 GTSNPN and CDR2 SVGIG (reference sequence). The CDR3 DNA reads as TGTGCCTGGAGTGTAATCGGGCATCTTTCCGGGGAGCTGTTTTTT. It yields the protein CAWSVIGHLSGELFF. Filled out from reference TRBV30 and TRBJ2-2, the complete variable domain reads SQTIHQWPATLVQPVGSPLSLECTVEGTSNPNLYWYRQAAGRGLQLLFYSVGIGQISSEVPQNLSASRPQDRQFILSSKKLLLSDSGFYLCAWSVIGHLSGELFFGEGSRLTVL.

This chain joins TRBV6-5 and TRBJ1-3; D remains ambiguous. V lost 6 bases, J lost 0 bases, and 12 bases lay in between. CDR1 and CDR2 from the germline V gene are MNHEY and SVGAGI. The CDR3 is made up of 15 amino acids. CDR3 in DNA: TGTGCCAGCAGCCGCCTGGGGAGCTCTGGAAACACCATATATTTT. Encoded protein: CASSRLGSSGNTIYF.

This chain links TRBV5-3 with TRBJ1-5; D gene unclear. TRBV5-3 is noted as an ORF with a role that remains uncertain. The CDR3 runs 13 residues. The ends were cut back, 9 bases at V and 0 bases at J, with 10 bases in the middle. CDR3 nucleotides: TGTGCCACCTACCGGCCTAGCAATCAGCCCCAGCATTTT. It encodes CATYRPSNQPQHF.

The chain couples TRBV6-2 or TRBV6-3 to TRBJ1-1, with D perhaps matching TRBD1 (6 bases). Trimming stripped 2 bases from V and 4 bases from J, with 14 bases between. CDR3 length: 15 residues. Germline V gene lookup returns CDR1 MNHEY and CDR2 SVGEGT. The CDR3 nucleotides read TGTGCCAGCAGTTACGAGGGACATCCCGGCACTGAAGCTTTCTTT. Protein product: CASSYEGHPGTEAFF.

The chain has TRBV24-1 and TRBJ2-1; 8 bases are a match to TRBD2. Trimming at V came to 1 base and at J to 7 bases, leaving 11 bases not matched to a gene. The CDR3 has 17 amino acids. Per germline, CDR1 KGHDR and CDR2 SFDVKD. The CDR3 protein is CATSDLAGANLVNEQFF. Here the CDR3 DNA reads TGTGCCACCAGTGATTTAGCGGGAGCGAACCTGGTGAATGAGCAGTTCTTC.

The chain couples TRBV12-3 or TRBV12-4 to TRBJ2-1, with D possibly being TRBD2 (6 bases). The CDR3 consists of 12 residues. Trimming removed 1 base at V and 9 bases at J, with 7 bases between. The CDR3 here is CASSLDGSEQFF. The CDR3 nucleotides read TGTGCCAGCAGTTTAGACGGGAGTGAGCAGTTCTTC.

This clone showed up just once. This sequence joins TRBV2 and TRBJ1-5; tentatively, D is TRBD1 (5 bases). Trimming pared 6 bases from V and 6 bases from J, leaving 9 bases between. The CDR3 has 12 amino acids. From germline, CDR1 is SNHLY and CDR2 FYNNEI. CDR3 loop: CASRGRGQPQHF. The CDR3 coding sequence is TGTGCCAGCAGGGGGAGGGGTCAGCCCCAGCATTTT.

The V gene is TRBV6-5, the J gene TRBJ2-7; D may be TRBD2 (5 bases). The germline gives CDR1 MNHEY, CDR2 SVGAGI. This CDR3 has 11 residues. This CDR3 is CGTLSSYEQYF. The CDR3 bases are TGTGGGACTTTATCCTCCTACGAGCAGTACTTC.

In DNA form, the CDR3 reads TGCGCCAGCAGCCTGACAGGGCTGCAGCCCCAGCATTTT. Translating gives CASSLTGLQPQHF. The chain joins TRBV5-1 to TRBJ1-5; 7 bases map to TRBD1. The CDR3 extends over 13 amino acids. V lost 4 bases, J lost 7 bases, and 5 bases stayed unmatched. Germline V CDR1 and CDR2: SGHRS, YFSETQ.

The chain employs TRBV5-1 and TRBJ2-1, with TRBD2 matching over 15 bases. Unmatched junction bases numbered 6, after V lost 4 bases and J lost 7 bases. The germline gives CDR1 SGHRS, CDR2 YFSETQ. This CDR3 region has 16 residues. For the CDR3, the DNA is TGCGCCAGCAGCCTCGGAGGACTAGCGGGGGGGAATGAGCAGTTCTTC. It specifies CASSLGGLAGGNEQFF.

The chain combines TRBV11-3 with TRBJ2-2; 9 nucleotides agree with TRBD2. CDR3 length equals 15 residues. J gave up 2 bases and V 5 bases, and 3 bases lay outside the gene matches. CDR1 and CDR2 (germline): SGHNT, YENEEA. Here the CDR3 DNA reads TGTGCCAGCAGCACCGGGACTAGCAACACCGGGGAGCTGTTTTTT. Translating it yields CASSTGTSNTGELFF.

This chain uses TRBV6-2 or TRBV6-3 with TRBJ1-4; unclear D gene. The CDR3 length is 12 residues. The V end lost 6 bases, the J end lost 13 bases, and 15 bases lay between the germline ends. Germline assignment: CDR1 MNHEY and CDR2 SVGEGT. The DNA for the CDR3 is TGTGCCAGCAGCCCGGGGATCGCCAGACTGTTTTTT. It encodes CASSPGIARLFF.